This entry is about one T cell receptor beta chain. What it binds is not known. An end of the junction differs from the germline gene, which may be a read error. The CDR3 is 11 residues long. Looked up from germline, CDR1 is DFQATT and CDR2 is SNEGSKA (reference sequence). This sample was taken from a study of cytomegalovirus exposure and HLA in healthy donors. PCR amplification relied on 60 Vbeta primers (plus 13 Jbeta primers). Repertoires were generated with immunoSEQ multiplex PCR, while TCRdb's copy carries only in-frame clones and drops some. In the table there are about 200,000 clones, about 77% of which are singletons. Whole-study findings and limits: Among the CMV-associated chains, a few were confirmed in vitro as specific for CMV antigens.

The sequencing sample was made of PBMCs. The chain is built from TRBV20-1 and TRBJ1-2, with D tentatively TRBD1 (5 bases). This receptor was taken from a young woman in good health and CMV-seronegative. The CDR3 nucleotides are TGCAGTGCTAGAGGGGGCACCGTCTGGGCCTTC. Translated, it gives CSARGGTVWAF.